This passage covers 18 T cell receptor beta chains from one sample sequenced in a study of blood T cell repertoires in COVID-19. The protocol was immunoSEQ multiplex PCR, while the TCRdb copy is restricted to in-frame clones and leaves out a portion. The data contain hundreds of thousands of clones, approximately 91% of them seen just once; the ten biggest clones take up about 9.9%. The sample consisted of PBMCs or T cells enriched from blood (not recorded which). Receptors were obtained from a woman in her 40s who had recovered from COVID-19.

The genes are TRBV7-2 and TRBJ1-5, with D possibly TRBD1 on 6 matching bases. The V end lost 4 bases, the J end lost 5 bases, and 15 bases lay between the germline ends. Per the germline V gene, CDR1 is SGHTA and CDR2 is FQGNSA. CDR3 length: 15 residues. The CDR3 nucleotides are TGTGCCAGCAGCTCCGACCGGGACACCTATCAGCCCCAGCATTTT. Translation gives CASSSDRDTYQPQHF. The full variable domain, completed using reference TRBV7-2 and TRBJ1-5, is GAGVSQSPSNKVTEKGKDVELRCDPISGHTALYWYRQSLGQGLEFLIYFQGNSAPDKSGLPSDRFSAERTGGSVSTLTIQRTQQEDSAVYLCASSSDRDTYQPQHFGDGTRLSIL.

V is TRBV21-1 and J is TRBJ1-1; TRBD1 is taken as the D call from the table, unchecked against the DNA. TRBV21-1 is listed as a pseudogene. The CDR3 is made up of 16 amino acids. CDR3 amino acids: CASSKVGGQLNTEAFF. CDR3 coding DNA: TGTGCCAGCAGCAAAGTTGGGGGACAGTTAAACACTGAAGCTTTCTTT.

The V call is TRBV4-1, the J call TRBJ2-7, with 10 bases aligning to TRBD2. The CDR3 extends over 17 amino acids. V was pared by 3 bases and J by 1 base, with 9 bases of the junction left unmatched. Germline CDR1 reads MGHRA; CDR2 reads YSYEKL. The CDR3 sequence: CASSHGTLAGASYEQYF. The CDR3 coding sequence is TGCGCCAGCAGCCACGGTACTCTAGCGGGGGCTTCCTACGAGCAGTACTTC.

This clone was recorded once. V is TRBV2 and J is TRBJ1-2; 7 positions match TRBD1. CDR3 size: 17 residues. The V gene's germline CDR1 is SNHLY and CDR2 FYNNEI. The V gene end was trimmed by 1 base and the J gene end by 4 bases; junction bases not matched to a gene: 12. As DNA, the CDR3 is TGTGCCAGCAGTGAAGTTACGGCTTGGGCAGGGGGCTATGGCTACACCTTC. Its translation: CASSEVTAWAGGYGYTF.

This sequence joins TRBV7-9 and TRBJ1-4; D perhaps matches TRBD1 (5 bases). Per the germline V gene, CDR1 is SEHNR and CDR2 is FQNEAQ (reference sequence). The CDR3 is made up of 13 amino acids. V dropped 5 bases and J dropped 6 bases, with 10 bases sitting between them. The CDR3 protein is CASSLTQDEKLFF. DNA of the CDR3: TGTGCCAGCAGCCTTACACAGGATGAAAAACTGTTTTTT.

The chain carries TRBV11-2 and TRBJ1-6, with D uncertain. Germline assignment: CDR1 SGHAT and CDR2 FQNNGV. Trimming took off 4 bases at V and 4 bases at J, with 5 bases between the two ends. The CDR3 totals 13 residues. DNA for the CDR3: TGTGCCAGCAGCTCCGTATATAATTCACCCCTCCACTTT. Protein product: CASSSVYNSPLHF.

The J gene is TRBJ2-3, the V gene TRBV5-4, with 7 bases lining up with TRBD2. With 2 bases clipped from V and 3 bases from J, the junction kept 6 bases outside the gene matches. Germline-derived CDR1 and CDR2 are SGHNT and YYREEE (reference sequence). The CDR3 runs to 15 residues. CDR3 nucleotides: TGTGCCAGCAGCTTAGGCCTAGCGGATACAGATACGCAGTATTTT. The encoded protein is CASSLGLADTDTQYF.

The chain has TRBV3-1 (or the pseudogene TRBV3-2) and TRBJ2-2; no firm D call. The CDR3 covers 16 residues. Germline V CDR1 and CDR2: LGHDT, YNNKEL (reference sequence). Trimming shortened V by 4 bases and J by 3 bases, and 15 bases separated the two germline ends. CDR3 residues: CASSLRTPGHTGELFF. The DNA for the CDR3 is TGTGCCAGCAGCCTACGTACCCCAGGTCACACCGGGGAGCTGTTTTTT.

The V gene is TRBV23-1, the J gene TRBJ2-7, with 7 bases aligning to TRBD1. TRBV23-1 is annotated as an ORF whose role is uncertain. This CDR3 has 15 amino acids. Unmatched junction bases numbered 13, after V lost 4 bases and J lost 7 bases. The CDR3: CASSLRTGLLLEQYF. Written as DNA, the CDR3 is TGCGCCAGCAGTCTCAGGACAGGACTCCTTCTGGAGCAGTACTTC.

V gene TRBV19 combines with J gene TRBJ2-2, with D possibly being TRBD2 (5 bases). V lost 5 bases, J lost 5 bases, and 18 bases lay in between. Germline CDR1 reads LNHDA; CDR2 reads SQIVND (reference sequence). CDR3 size: 16 residues. In DNA form, the CDR3 reads TGTGCCAGTAGTCCCATTTGGGAACCGGGGACCGGGGAGCTGTTTTTT. This translates into CASSPIWEPGTGELFF.

Comments on this clone: The same CDR3 also results from other DNA sequences found in this sample. V and J are TRBV7-9 and TRBJ1-5, with no clear D. Germline-derived CDR1 and CDR2 are SEHNR and FQNEAQ (reference sequence). Trimming cost V 0 bases and J 2 bases, with 5 bases left between them. This CDR3 contains 14 residues. The CDR3 region is CASSLAGGNQPQHF. The CDR3, as DNA: TGTGCCAGCAGCTTAGCCGGTGGCAATCAGCCCCAGCATTTT.

This clone was seen once. Here the CDR3 reads CASSPQVEDQPQHF. DNA for the CDR3: TGTGCCAGCTCACCACAGGTTGAGGATCAGCCCCAGCATTTT. This chain connects TRBV18 to TRBJ1-5, with D unresolved. Per germline, CDR1 KGHSH and CDR2 LQKENI. The ends were cut back, 1 base at V and 5 bases at J, with 9 bases in the middle. This CDR3 spans 14 amino acids.

The chain has TRBV19 and TRBJ1-5, with D tentatively TRBD1 (6 bases). The CDR3 is 13 residues long. The germline CDR1 and CDR2 sequences are LNHDA and SQIVND (reference sequence). Between the trimmed V and J ends, which lost 3 bases and 7 bases, there was a span of 10 bases. The CDR3 reads CASSIAGVQPQHF. The CDR3 coding sequence is TGTGCCAGTAGTATCGCAGGGGTACAGCCCCAGCATTTT.

With regard to this clone: The same CDR3 arises from other DNA sequences in this sample as well. V and J are TRBV5-1 and TRBJ1-3; no clear D gene. The V end lost 0 bases, the J end lost 4 bases, and 5 bases lay between the germline ends. Germline CDR1 SGHRS, CDR2 YFSETQ. The CDR3 runs to 13 residues. In DNA, the CDR3 is TGCGCCAGCAGCTTGGGGGCCGGAAACACCATATATTTT. Translation gives CASSLGAGNTIYF.

This chain uses TRBV7-2 with TRBJ2-3; 7 bases agree with TRBD2. There are 18 residues in the CDR3. The germline CDR1 and CDR2 sequences are SGHTA and FQGNSA. V shed 1 base, J shed 1 base, and the junction held 11 bases outside the gene matches. The CDR3 is CASSLGTWRETGTDTQYF. In nucleotides, the CDR3 is TGTGCCAGCAGCTTAGGCACGTGGCGGGAGACTGGCACAGATACGCAGTATTTT.

V usage is TRBV24-1 and J usage is TRBJ2-2, with D perhaps matching TRBD1 (5 bases). Germline V gene data show CDR1 as KGHDR and CDR2 as SFDVKD. CDR3 length equals 17 residues. Between the trimmed V and J ends, which lost 3 bases and 4 bases, there was a span of 17 bases. In DNA, the CDR3 is TGTGCCACCAGTGATCGAGACAGAACCACTTCCACCGGGGAGCTGTTTTTT. This encodes CATSDRDRTTSTGELFF.

J is TRBJ1-5 and V is TRBV28; D ambiguous. Germline values: CDR1 MDHEN, CDR2 SYDVKM. This CDR3 has 18 amino acids. The V end lost 6 bases, the J end lost 0 bases, and 21 bases lay between the germline ends. CDR3 bases: TGTGCCAGCAGCCGACTGGATGGCGTGGGTTATAGCAATCAGCCCCAGCATTTT. Translating gives CASSRLDGVGYSNQPQHF.

The chain employs TRBV27 and TRBJ2-7; 8 nucleotides match TRBD2. The germline gives CDR1 MNHEY, CDR2 SMNVEV (reference sequence). Trimming at V came to 6 bases and at J to 4 bases, leaving 8 bases not matched to a gene. The CDR3 is 14 residues long. Here the CDR3 reads CASSSGLEGYEQYF. CDR3 nucleotide sequence: TGTGCCAGCAGCTCGGGACTAGAAGGGTACGAGCAGTACTTC.